This T cell receptor beta chain is drawn from a study of cytomegalovirus exposure and HLA in healthy donors. Regarding the study as a whole: The tendency of first-cohort TCR clusters to co-occur in the 120 validation repertoires was identified by a subsequent analysis.

This clone turned up a few times. Its antigen is as yet unknown. This CDR3 has 15 amino acids. Trimming stripped 0 bases from V and 5 bases from J, with 10 bases between. The germline V gene has CDR1 MNHEY and CDR2 SMNVEV (reference sequence). Method: immunoSEQ multiplex PCR; TCRdb's copy keeps in-frame clones and lacks some. The profile shows about 180,000 clones, around 85% of them singletons. The chain employs TRBV27 and TRBJ1-4; TRBD1 is a possible D gene (5 bases). Sequenced input: PBMCs. The receptor's source is a man younger than 35 in good health and CMV-seropositive. CDR3 in amino acids: CASSLSPGGNEKLFF. CDR3 DNA: TGTGCCAGCAGTTTATCCCCGGGGGGGAATGAAAAACTGTTTTTT.